One and the same sample provided the 2 T cell receptor beta chains below, sequenced in a study of blood T cell repertoires in COVID-19. Generated by immunoSEQ multiplex PCR, the TCRdb table keeps only in-frame clones and is missing some. The sample has over 150,000 clones, over 60% seen once. The sample consisted of peripheral blood. The source of these receptors is a woman aged 80 or over with acute or convalescent COVID-19.

The CDR3 DNA follows: TGTGCCAGCAGACCAAGACAGACTGTCACCGGGGAGCTGTTTTTT. Amino acid sequence: CASRPRQTVTGELFF. This chain uses TRBV27 with TRBJ2-2, with D possibly TRBD1 on 5 matching bases. The CDR3 loop spans 15 amino acids. The germline V and J ends were trimmed by 6 bases and 4 bases, with 15 bases remaining between them. The germline V gene has CDR1 MNHEY and CDR2 SMNVEV (reference sequence).

The chain combines TRBV3-1 (or the pseudogene TRBV3-2) with TRBJ1-1, with 11 bases lining up with TRBD1. From germline, CDR1 is LGHDT and CDR2 YNNKEL (reference sequence). The CDR3 consists of 16 residues. The junction had 11 bases not matched to a gene; V was cut back by 10 bases and J by 1 base. CDR3 sequence (DNA): TGTGCCACCAAAGGACAGGGGGCTCTCGGGAACACTGAAGCTTTCTTT. Translated: CATKGQGALGNTEAFF.